The 14 T cell receptor beta chains below all came from one sample that was sequenced in a study of brain metastases from non-small cell lung cancer. Sequencing was performed with immunoSEQ multiplex PCR; in TCRdb, only in-frame clones are kept and a portion is missing. The sample lists about 16,000 clones; about 85% were seen once. Specimen: primary lung tumor tissue. The receptors derive from a donor over 35 with non-small cell lung cancer.

The CDR3 sequence is CASSPRALGNEQFF. CDR3 nucleotide sequence: TGTGCCAGCAGTCCGCGGGCCCTCGGGAATGAGCAGTTCTTC. The chain links TRBV6-5 to TRBJ2-1, with TRBD2 as a possible D gene (5 bases). The germline V gene encodes CDR1 MNHEY and CDR2 SVGAGI. V lost 5 bases, J lost 7 bases, and 15 bases lay in between. The CDR3 loop spans 14 amino acids.

This chain connects TRBV19 to TRBJ2-1; 11 nucleotides match TRBD2. The CDR3 is made up of 17 amino acids. CDR1 is LNHDA, CDR2 SQIVND, per germline (reference sequence). V shed 0 bases, J shed 4 bases, and the junction held 5 bases outside the gene matches. CDR3 coding DNA: TGTGCCAGTAGTATAGATCTAGCGGGGGGAGGGTACAATGAGCAGTTCTTC. Encoded protein: CASSIDLAGGGYNEQFF.

Details on this clone: At the DNA level, this CDR3 is encoded by other sequences in the same sample as well. The genes are TRBV10-3 and TRBJ2-5, with unresolved D. The germline V and J ends were trimmed by 4 bases and 5 bases, with 11 bases remaining between them. Per germline, CDR1 ENHRY and CDR2 SYGVKD. This CDR3 has 13 residues. Here the CDR3 DNA reads TGTGCCATCAGTGCGCCGTCCGCGGAGACCCAGTACTTC. Amino acids: CAISAPSAETQYF.

DNA of the CDR3: TGTGCCAGTAGTATAGCTGGACAGTCTAGCACAGATACGCAGTATTTT. Protein product: CASSIAGQSSTDTQYF. The rearrangement links TRBV19 to TRBJ2-3, with D possibly matching TRBD1 (6 bases). Trimming pared 1 base from V and 0 bases from J, leaving 11 bases between. The CDR3 has 16 amino acids. The germline V gene has CDR1 LNHDA and CDR2 SQIVND (reference sequence).

The CDR3 sequence: CASSYPEYEQYF. The DNA for the CDR3 is TGTGCCAGCAGTTACCCGGAATACGAGCAGTACTTC. The chain joins TRBV6-2 or TRBV6-3 to TRBJ2-7; D is undetermined. Trimming took 2 bases from V and 4 from J, leaving 6 bases between them. Germline CDR1 and CDR2: MNHEY and SVGEGT. This CDR3 spans 12 amino acids.

To note about this clone: The same CDR3 can be traced to other DNA sequences in this sample. V and J are TRBV5-1 and TRBJ1-1; D uncertain. Germline CDR1 and CDR2: SGHRS and YFSETQ. V lost 0 bases, J lost 6 bases, and 3 bases lay in between. The CDR3 has 11 amino acids. The CDR3: CASSLGPEAFF. CDR3 bases: TGCGCCAGCAGCTTGGGCCCTGAAGCTTTCTTT.

The chain links TRBV15 to TRBJ2-5; 8 bases map to TRBD2. V lost 5 bases to trimming and J lost 5 bases; unmatched junction nucleotides: 10. Germline loops: CDR1 LNHNV, CDR2 YYDKDF (reference sequence). The CDR3 has 15 residues. The CDR3 sequence is CATSPAGGLGETQYF. The DNA for the CDR3 is TGTGCCACCAGCCCGGCGGGGGGACTGGGGGAGACCCAGTACTTC.

The J gene is TRBJ1-2, the V gene TRBV4-1; 7 nucleotides agree with TRBD1. This CDR3 spans 18 amino acids. V lost 1 base to trimming and J lost 4 bases; unmatched junction nucleotides: 15. CDR1 and CDR2 (germline): MGHRA, YSYEKL. The DNA of the CDR3 is TGCGCCAGCAGCCAAGTCTGGACCTCGGTAGGGGGCATCTATGGCTACACCTTC. This translates into CASSQVWTSVGGIYGYTF.

This clone was seen a handful of times. The CDR3 loop is CASSQENLNTEAFF. The CDR3 nucleotides read TGCGCCAGCAGCCAAGAGAACCTGAACACTGAAGCTTTCTTT. This sequence joins TRBV4-3 and TRBJ1-1; D is unclear. In germline, CDR1 is LGHNA, CDR2 YSLEER. With 0 bases removed from V and 0 bases from J, the gap between germline ends came to 5 bases. The CDR3 length is 14 residues.

CDR3 bases: TGTGCCAGCAGCATCTCCAGACAGTTCTATGGCTACACCTTC. This encodes CASSISRQFYGYTF. The chain uses TRBV5-6 and TRBJ1-2, with D perhaps matching TRBD1 (5 bases). Trimming took 4 bases from V and 4 from J, leaving 14 bases between them. The CDR3 loop spans 14 amino acids. Germline V gene lookup returns CDR1 SGHDT and CDR2 YYEEEE.

The rearrangement links TRBV7-2 to TRBJ1-2, with TRBD1 matching 9 bases. This CDR3 is built from 16 residues. V gave up 5 bases and J gave up 0 bases; unmatched junction bases: 7. Germline CDR1 reads SGHTA; CDR2 reads FQGNSA. DNA of the CDR3: TGTGCCAGCAGCCGGGACAGGGTGGGACCTAACTATGGCTACACCTTC. Encoded protein: CASSRDRVGPNYGYTF.

The count of this clone is one. This rearrangement joins TRBV9 to TRBJ1-6, with D possibly TRBD1 on 5 matching bases. V was clipped by 0 bases and J by 7 bases, with 8 bases between them. The CDR3 has 14 amino acids. Germline CDR1 reads SGDLS; CDR2 reads YYNGEE. The CDR3 DNA reads as TGTGCCAGCAGCGTAGAGGGGATGAATTCACCCCTCCACTTT. It yields the protein CASSVEGMNSPLHF.

The chain carries TRBV7-3 and TRBJ2-1; 7 bases align to TRBD2. Losses at the gene ends were 0 bases for V and 4 bases for J; bases not matched to a gene: 6. CDR3 length equals 16 residues. In germline, CDR1 is SGHTA, CDR2 FQGTGA. The CDR3 loop reads CASSLTRASGYNEQFF. The CDR3 DNA reads as TGTGCCAGCAGCTTAACGAGGGCTAGCGGTTACAATGAGCAGTTCTTC.

The chain couples TRBV30 to TRBJ1-1; D unclear. Trimming pared 0 bases from V and 4 bases from J, leaving 9 bases between. The V gene's germline CDR1 is GTSNPN and CDR2 SVGIG (reference sequence). The CDR3 extends over 13 amino acids. The CDR3 loop reads CAWSVQPGTEAFF. For the CDR3, the DNA is TGTGCCTGGAGTGTACAGCCTGGCACTGAAGCTTTCTTT. The full variable domain, in which reference TRBV30 and TRBJ1-1 provide the parts outside the CDR3, is SQTIHQWPATLVQPVGSPLSLECTVEGTSNPNLYWYRQAAGRGLQLLFYSVGIGQISSEVPQNLSASRPQDRQFILSSKKLLLSDSGFYLCAWSVQPGTEAFFGQGTRLTVV.